The 27 T cell receptor beta chains below all came from one sample that was sequenced in a study of cytotoxic CD8 clonotypes in ibrutinib-treated CLL. TCRdb's table, derived via immunoSEQ multiplex PCR, lists solely in-frame clones and lacks some. The table has 300,000 to 400,000 clones, about 61% seen once. The sequenced sample was PBMCs, obtained after 36 months of ibrutinib treatment. Receptor source: a human donor with chronic lymphocytic leukemia.

This sequence joins TRBV27 and TRBJ2-7, with TRBD2 as a possible D gene (5 bases). The CDR3 totals 13 residues. V was clipped by 5 bases and J by 6 bases, with 14 bases between them. Germline V gene data show CDR1 as MNHEY and CDR2 as SMNVEV (reference sequence). DNA for the CDR3: TGTGCCAGCAGTAGCGGCCCCAAGTTCGAGCAGTACTTC. Translation gives CASSSGPKFEQYF.

This clone was observed a few times. The rearrangement joins TRBV5-1 to TRBJ1-1; D is ambiguous. The CDR3 totals 16 residues. The V end was cut by 7 bases, the J end by 1 base, with 20 bases between. The V gene's germline CDR1 is SGHRS and CDR2 YFSETQ. In DNA, the CDR3 is TGCGCCAGCTGCCTTAAACCGGGCCCACAGAACACTGAAGCTTTCTTT. Translation: CASCLKPGPQNTEAFF.

The chain links TRBV5-1 to TRBJ2-1; 7 nucleotides line up with TRBD2. CDR1 and CDR2 from the germline V gene are SGHRS and YFSETQ. This CDR3 region has 15 residues. V dropped 0 bases and J dropped 5; count of bases not matched to a gene: 5. CDR3 sequence: CASSLGTRRHNEQFF. The CDR3 bases are TGCGCCAGCAGCTTGGGGACTAGGCGCCACAATGAGCAGTTCTTC.

The chain joins TRBV2 to TRBJ1-1, with TRBD1 identical over 7 bases. The V gene end was trimmed by 6 bases and the J gene end by 1 base; junction bases not matched to a gene: 5. Germline-derived CDR1 and CDR2 are SNHLY and FYNNEI. This CDR3 is built from 14 residues. As DNA, the CDR3 is TGTGCCAGCAGATGGAGGACAGGGAACACTGAAGCTTTCTTT. Its protein product is CASRWRTGNTEAFF.

The V call is TRBV28, the J call TRBJ2-7; 8 positions match TRBD1. Germline values: CDR1 MDHEN, CDR2 SYDVKM. The CDR3 totals 15 residues. Trimming took 5 bases from V and 0 from J; bases not matched to a gene: 6. CDR3 protein: CASSNQGALSYEQYF. The CDR3 region has the DNA TGTGCCAGCAGTAATCAGGGGGCCCTCTCCTACGAGCAGTACTTC.

This chain uses TRBV18 with TRBJ1-5; D gene unclear. The CDR3 spans 14 residues. Per germline, CDR1 KGHSH and CDR2 LQKENI. V was trimmed by 3 bases and J by 6 bases, leaving 12 bases between them. Written as DNA, the CDR3 is TGTGCCAGCTCACCCGGACCGGGAGGTCAGCCCCAGCATTTT. It specifies CASSPGPGGQPQHF.

This clone was counted a few times. The V gene is TRBV19, the J gene TRBJ2-3, with a possible D match to TRBD2 (5 bases). The V gene lost 5 bases and the J gene lost 8 bases, with 23 bases spanning the gap. The CDR3 is 16 residues long. Germline V lookup: CDR1 LNHDA, CDR2 SQIVND (reference sequence). The CDR3 region has the DNA TGTGCCAGTAGTCCCCGAGGGCCCGTTGGGGTTAGTACGCAGTATTTT. It codes for CASSPRGPVGVSTQYF. Together with reference TRBV19 and TRBJ2-3, the CDR3 gives the full variable domain: DGGITQSPKYLFRKEGQNVTLSCEQNLNHDAMYWYRQDPGQGLRLIYYSQIVNDFQKGDIAEGYSVSREKKESFPLTVTSAQKNPTAFYLCASSPRGPVGVSTQYFGPGTRLTVL.

In its sample, this clone was seen a few times. V usage is TRBV7-3 and J usage is TRBJ1-5, with D possibly TRBD1 on 5 matching bases. V was cut by 6 bases and J by 2 bases, with 14 bases left in between. The length of the CDR3 is 15 residues. The V gene's germline CDR1 is SGHTA and CDR2 FQGTGA. Here the CDR3 reads CASSSPQGGNQPQHF. CDR3 DNA: TGTGCCAGCAGTTCCCCGCAGGGTGGCAATCAGCCCCAGCATTTT.

This clone was counted a few times. V gene TRBV11-2 combines with J gene TRBJ2-7; 11 bases line up with TRBD1. CDR3 length equals 16 residues. From germline, CDR1 is SGHAT and CDR2 FQNNGV. The trim removed 1 base at V and 2 bases at J, leaving 4 bases unmatched. DNA of the CDR3: TGTGCCAGCAGCTTAGCGGGACAGGGGGGAACCTACGAGCAGTACTTC. Its protein product is CASSLAGQGGTYEQYF.

The V call is TRBV29-1, the J call TRBJ2-6; D is undetermined. This CDR3 comprises 14 residues. From germline, CDR1 is SQVTM and CDR2 ANQGSEA. V lost 4 bases and J lost 0, with 7 bases in between. The CDR3 is CSVAKNSGANVLTF. CDR3 DNA: TGCAGCGTTGCAAAGAACTCTGGGGCCAACGTCCTGACTTTC.

V is TRBV19 and J is TRBJ1-2; D perhaps matches TRBD1 (6 bases). The CDR3 consists of 13 residues. Looked up from germline, CDR1 is LNHDA and CDR2 is SQIVND (reference sequence). Trimming cost V 4 bases and J 4 bases, with 10 bases left between them. Here the CDR3 reads CASSTGTSYGYTF. The CDR3 DNA sequence: TGTGCCAGTAGTACAGGGACAAGCTATGGCTACACCTTC.

J is TRBJ1-3 and V is TRBV9; D unresolved. Germline values: CDR1 SGDLS, CDR2 YYNGEE. The V gene lost 0 bases and the J gene lost 1 base, with 17 bases spanning the gap. There are 18 residues in the CDR3. The CDR3 protein is CASSVAPTRPSSGNTIYF. The CDR3 DNA follows: TGTGCCAGCAGCGTAGCCCCCACGCGCCCCAGTTCTGGAAACACCATATATTTT.

The chain combines TRBV5-1 with TRBJ2-7, with 9 bases aligning to TRBD1. The CDR3 spans 15 residues. CDR1 SGHRS and CDR2 YFSETQ come from the germline V gene. Trimming took 4 bases from V and 6 from J; bases not matched to a gene: 11. The DNA for the CDR3 is TGCGCCAGCAGCAACTACCGGGACAGGGTGGGCGAGCAGTACTTC. It yields the protein CASSNYRDRVGEQYF.

The chain combines TRBV27 with TRBJ2-7, with a tentative D call TRBD1 (6 bases). The V end was cut by 6 bases, the J end by 1 base, with 16 bases between. Germline V CDR1 and CDR2: MNHEY, SMNVEV (reference sequence). The CDR3 spans 15 residues. CDR3 sequence reads: CASSADRHTSYEQYF. CDR3 nucleotides: TGTGCCAGCAGCGCCGACAGGCATACATCCTACGAGCAGTACTTC.

The chain links TRBV7-6 to TRBJ2-7; 7 bases fit TRBD1. Trimming cost V 1 base and J 3 bases; bases outside gene matches: 0. Germline CDR1 is SGHVS and CDR2 is FNYEAQ. CDR3 length: 13 residues. The CDR3 coding sequence is TGTGCCAGCAGCTTAGACAGGGGCTACGAGCAGTACTTC. Its translation: CASSLDRGYEQYF. The complete variable domain, with remaining parts taken from reference TRBV7-6 and TRBJ2-7, reads GAGVSQSPRYKVTKRGQDVALRCDPISGHVSLYWYRQALGQGPEFLTYFNYEAQQDKSGLPNDRFSAERPEGSISTLTIQRTEQRDSAMYRCASSLDRGYEQYFGPGTRLTVT.

The V gene is TRBV18, the J gene TRBJ2-7, with TRBD1 matching 9 bases. Trimming took 3 bases from V and 1 from J; bases not matched to a gene: 4. Germline assignment: CDR1 KGHSH and CDR2 LQKENI. The length of the CDR3 is 15 residues. For the CDR3, the DNA is TGTGCCAGCTCACCTCCGGGACAGGGATCCTACGAGCAGTACTTC. Translation: CASSPPGQGSYEQYF.

The V and J genes are TRBV9 and TRBJ2-2; D uncertain. Germline V gene sequence: CDR1 SGDLS, CDR2 YYNGEE. CDR3 length: 12 amino acids. V was trimmed by 5 bases and J by 2 bases, leaving 4 bases between them. DNA of the CDR3: TGTGCCAGCAGACCAAACACCGGGGAGCTGTTTTTT. Its translation: CASRPNTGELFF.

The chain employs TRBV5-4 and TRBJ2-5; possibly TRBD2 for D (8 bases). The CDR3 totals 15 residues. Germline V gives CDR1 SGHNT, CDR2 YYREEE (reference sequence). V was clipped by 3 bases and J by 9 bases, with 21 bases between them. The CDR3 sequence is CASSSLAGPQGAQYF. CDR3 in DNA: TGTGCCAGCAGCTCCCTAGCGGGTCCCCAGGGGGCCCAGTACTTC.

J is TRBJ2-7 and V is TRBV6-6, with 9 bases that match TRBD1. CDR3 length: 15 amino acids. Germline-derived CDR1 and CDR2 are MNHNY and SVGAGI (reference sequence). V was pared by 2 bases and J by 2 bases, with 4 bases of the junction left unmatched. CDR3 amino acids: CASSYETGGPYEQYF. Here the CDR3 DNA reads TGTGCCAGCAGTTACGAGACAGGGGGGCCCTACGAGCAGTACTTC.

The chain carries TRBV4-1 and TRBJ1-1, with D perhaps TRBD1 (5 bases). The CDR3 loop spans 15 amino acids. CDR1 and CDR2 from the germline V gene are MGHRA and YSYEKL. The V gene lost 0 bases and the J gene lost 5 bases, with 13 bases spanning the gap. The CDR3 DNA sequence: TGCGCCAGCAGCCAAGATCGGACACATTCGACTGAAGCTTTCTTT. Translating gives CASSQDRTHSTEAFF.

The DNA for the CDR3 is TGTGCCAGCAGCCAAGGGCTACCCAGCACAGATACGCAGTATTTT. It yields the protein CASSQGLPSTDTQYF. The chain is built from TRBV14 and TRBJ2-3; D gene uncertain. The CDR3 extends over 15 amino acids. Trimming removed 1 base from V and 0 bases from J, with 8 bases in between. Per the germline V gene, CDR1 is SGHDN and CDR2 is FVKESK.

Only a few counts were recorded for this clone. V gene TRBV14 combines with J gene TRBJ2-1; D is possibly TRBD1 (5 bases). V was pared by 1 base and J by 4 bases, with 26 bases between. This CDR3 has 20 amino acids. Looked up from germline, CDR1 is SGHDN and CDR2 is FVKESK. The DNA of the CDR3 is TGTGCCAGCAGCCAAGTTACTTTTGGTTCAGGGAACCCTGATTACAATGAGCAGTTCTTC. Its protein product is CASSQVTFGSGNPDYNEQFF.

The V and J genes are TRBV2 and TRBJ2-2; 7 nucleotides align to TRBD1. With V trimmed by 2 bases and J by 6 bases, 9 bases remained unmatched. Germline CDR1 reads SNHLY; CDR2 reads FYNNEI. The length of the CDR3 is 16 residues. CDR3 sequence: CASSERQGVPAGELFF. CDR3 in DNA: TGTGCCAGCAGTGAAAGGCAGGGGGTGCCCGCCGGGGAGCTGTTTTTT.

This chain uses TRBV7-9 with TRBJ2-1; perhaps TRBD2 as D (7 bases). Trimming removed 5 bases from V and 5 bases from J, with 16 bases in between. The CDR3 runs to 15 residues. Per the germline V gene, CDR1 is SEHNR and CDR2 is FQNEAQ (reference sequence). CDR3 sequence (DNA): TGTGCCAGCAGCCCGAGTGGGGGGGCCCACAATGAGCAGTTCTTC. It codes for CASSPSGGAHNEQFF. Looking up the rest from reference TRBV7-9 and TRBJ2-1 gives the full variable domain: DTGVSQNPRHKITKRGQNVTFRCDPISEHNRLYWYRQTLGQGPEFLTYFQNEAQLEKSRLLSDRFSAERPKGSFSTLEIQRTEQGDSAMYLCASSPSGGAHNEQFFGPGTRLTVL.

The V call is TRBV7-7, the J call TRBJ1-2, with 8 bases that match TRBD1. Germline V gives CDR1 SSHAT, CDR2 FNYEAQ (reference sequence). With 10 bases clipped from V and 8 bases from J, the junction kept 6 bases outside the gene matches. CDR3 size: 11 residues. The CDR3 DNA follows: TGTGCCATCGAGACAGGGGAAGGCTACACCTTC. Translated: CAIETGEGYTF.

The V call is TRBV6-5, the J call TRBJ2-7; D may be TRBD2 (6 bases). V was clipped by 2 bases and J by 0 bases, with 8 bases between them. CDR1 is MNHEY, CDR2 SVGAGI, per germline. The CDR3 spans 14 residues. The CDR3 DNA is TGTGCCAGCAGTTACAGGGAGGTCTCCTACGAGCAGTACTTC. This codes for CASSYREVSYEQYF.

The chain joins TRBV2 to TRBJ2-7; unclear D gene. The V gene lost 3 bases and the J gene lost 7 bases, with 10 bases spanning the gap. Germline V gene sequence: CDR1 SNHLY, CDR2 FYNNEI. This CDR3 is 12 amino acids long. The CDR3 sequence: CASSESPWEQYF. Here the CDR3 DNA reads TGTGCCAGCAGTGAGTCCCCTTGGGAGCAGTACTTC. Variable domain in full (rest from reference TRBV2 and TRBJ2-7): EPEVTQTPSHQVTQMGQEVILRCVPISNHLYFYWYRQILGQKVEFLVSFYNNEISEKSEIFDDQFSVERPDGSNFTLKIRSTKLEDSAMYFCASSESPWEQYFGPGTRLTVT.